This TCR beta chain was identified in a study of blood T cells in healthy people across ages. Germline V gene data show CDR1 as SGDLS and CDR2 as YYNGEE. With V trimmed by 4 bases and J by 0 bases, 6 bases remained unmatched. The CDR3 length is 16 residues. This clonotype was picked up many times. Next came a second PCR, run for about 7 to 12 cycles, which used a sample-barcoded 5' primer along with a J-beta primer mix. Tags on each cDNA molecule came from a template-switch adaptor with 12 random nucleotides. There were at least 3 million CDR3-containing paired-end reads obtained from each sample. In TCRdb, the 5' RACE reads were re-called with MiXCR into one record per CDR3 protein. The data hold about 1,500,000 distinct CDR3 sequences, with 25% to 30% observed a single time. Every participating donor contributed 8.5 to 10 milliliters of peripheral blood through a draw.

The chain employs TRBV9 and TRBJ2-3, with 9 nucleotides matching TRBD2. Sequencing was done on a sample of blood. The origin of this receptor is a woman aged 25 to 39 in good health. This chain's CDR3 is CASSPFSGSSTDTQYF. CDR3 nucleotide sequence: TGTGCCAGCAGCCCGTTTAGCGGGAGTAGCACAGATACGCAGTATTTT.